These T cell receptor beta chains were read from a single sample in a study of T cells after yellow fever vaccination. A single record per CDR3 protein comes from TCRdb applying MiXCR to the 5' RACE reads. The sample has 200,000 to 250,000 distinct CDR3 sequences, 6.9% seen once. This specimen was CD4+ T cells sorted from PBMCs, taken 15 days after the yellow fever booster vaccination. The receptors here all came from a man aged 30-40 years who received the YFV17D yellow fever vaccine. CDR3s include the opening cysteine and the closing phenylalanine or tryptophan. A D gene is named only where the DNA matches it firmly. Where a row states a size, it is once, few, many or the class of an expanded clone; other rows omit it.

CDR3aa,CDR3nt,j_gene,v_gene,len,abundance,d_gene
CASSSSAGLAGGPQFF,TGTGCCAGCAGCTCCTCAGCTGGGCTAGCGGGAGGGCCTCAGTTCTTC,TRBJ2-1,TRBV7-9,16,many,TRBD2
CSGGQGRSYEQYF,TGCAGCGGGGGACAGGGAAGGTCCTACGAGCAGTACTTC,TRBJ2-7,TRBV29-1,13,.,TRBD1
CSVAGSSREQYF,TGCAGCGTCGCCGGGTCGAGTCGGGAGCAGTACTTC,TRBJ2-7,TRBV29-1,12,few,.
CASSLQGQLQETQYF,TGCGCCAGCAGCTTGCAGGGACAGCTACAAGAGACCCAGTACTTC,TRBJ2-5,TRBV5-1,15,many,TRBD1
CSVEGGGRGYGYTF,TGCAGCGTTGAAGGGGGGGGGAGAGGCTATGGCTACACCTTC,TRBJ1-2,TRBV29-1,14,few,.
CASSSRWRDQETQYF,TGTGCCAGCAGCTCCCGCTGGAGGGATCAAGAGACCCAGTACTTC,TRBJ2-5,TRBV7-9,15,.,.
CASSVGPGENIQYF,TGTGCCAGCAGCGTAGGCCCGGGGGAAAACATTCAGTACTTC,TRBJ2-4,TRBV9,14,.,.
CVSSYSRGGYEQYF,TGTGTCAGCAGTTACTCTAGAGGGGGCTACGAGCAGTACTTC,TRBJ2-7,TRBV6-5,14,.,.
CSAREGQPNQPQHF,TGCAGTGCTAGAGAGGGACAGCCTAATCAGCCCCAGCATTTT,TRBJ1-5,TRBV20-1,14,.,TRBD1
CSARVPFSGRVRYEQFF,TGCAGTGCTAGAGTCCCTTTTAGCGGGAGGGTTAGGTATGAGCAGTTCTTC,TRBJ2-1,TRBV20-1,17,many,TRBD2